A single sample is the source of the 2 T cell receptor beta chains below, sequenced in a study of T cells expressing NK-cell markers. From the 5' RACE reads, TCRdb lists one entry per CDR3 protein and no DNA. The table counts approximately 440,000 distinct CDR3 sequences; 1.4% lies in the top ten. Material for sequencing was blood T cells: a sorted CD56 or NKG2C T cell subset, CD4+ or CD8+ T cells, or bulk PBMC T cells (not recorded which). These TCRs come from a woman aged 45-60 years in good health.

The J gene is TRBJ1-2, the V gene TRBV20-1; TCRdb's assignment of TRBD1 cannot be checked, as there is no DNA. CDR3 length equals 14 residues. Germline CDR1 DFQATT, CDR2 SNEGSKA (reference sequence). The CDR3 reads CSARGPGTAVGYTF.

This chain's CDR3 is CASSYTTVSPAFF. The rearrangement joins TRBV6-5 to TRBJ1-1. The CDR3 covers 13 residues. The germline gives CDR1 MNHEY, CDR2 SVGAGI.